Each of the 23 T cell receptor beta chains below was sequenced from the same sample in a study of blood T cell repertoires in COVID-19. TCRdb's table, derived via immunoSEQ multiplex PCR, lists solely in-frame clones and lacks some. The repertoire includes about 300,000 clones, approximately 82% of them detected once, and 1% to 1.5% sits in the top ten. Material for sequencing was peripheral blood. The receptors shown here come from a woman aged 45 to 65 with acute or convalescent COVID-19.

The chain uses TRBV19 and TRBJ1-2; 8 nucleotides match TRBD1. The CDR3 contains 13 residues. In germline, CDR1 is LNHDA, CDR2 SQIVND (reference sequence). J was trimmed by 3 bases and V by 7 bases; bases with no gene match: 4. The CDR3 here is CASIKTGDYGYTF. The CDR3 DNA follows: TGTGCCAGTATCAAGACAGGGGACTATGGCTACACCTTC.

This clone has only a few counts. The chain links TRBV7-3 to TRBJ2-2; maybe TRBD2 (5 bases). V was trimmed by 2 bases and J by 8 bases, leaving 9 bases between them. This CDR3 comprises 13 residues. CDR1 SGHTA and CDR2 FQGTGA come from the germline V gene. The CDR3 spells CASSLEGPGELFF. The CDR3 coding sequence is TGTGCCAGCAGCTTAGAGGGTCCTGGGGAGCTGTTTTTT.

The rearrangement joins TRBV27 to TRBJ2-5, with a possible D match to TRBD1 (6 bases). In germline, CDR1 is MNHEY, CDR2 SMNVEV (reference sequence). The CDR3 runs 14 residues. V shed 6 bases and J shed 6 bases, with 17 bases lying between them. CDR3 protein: CASSRTGIGKTQYF. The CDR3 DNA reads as TGTGCCAGCAGCCGAACAGGGATTGGCAAGACCCAGTACTTC.

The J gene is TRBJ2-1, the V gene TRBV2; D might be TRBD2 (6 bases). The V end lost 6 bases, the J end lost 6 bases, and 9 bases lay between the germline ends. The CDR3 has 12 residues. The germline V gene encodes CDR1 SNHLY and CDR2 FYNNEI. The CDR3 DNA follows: TGTGCCAGCAGGGGACTTTTCAATGAGCAGTTCTTC. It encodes CASRGLFNEQFF.

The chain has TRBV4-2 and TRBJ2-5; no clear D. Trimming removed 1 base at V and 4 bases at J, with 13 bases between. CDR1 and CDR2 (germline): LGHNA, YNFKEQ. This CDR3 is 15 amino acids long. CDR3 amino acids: CASSQAHESGETQYF. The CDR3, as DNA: TGTGCCAGCAGCCAAGCCCACGAGAGTGGAGAGACCCAGTACTTC.

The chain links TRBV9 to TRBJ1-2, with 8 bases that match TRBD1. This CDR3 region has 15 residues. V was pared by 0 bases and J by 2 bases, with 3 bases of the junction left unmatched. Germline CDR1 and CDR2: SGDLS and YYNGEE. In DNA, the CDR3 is TGTGCCAGCAGCGTAGTGGACAGGGAGAACTATGGCTACACCTTC. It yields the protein CASSVVDRENYGYTF. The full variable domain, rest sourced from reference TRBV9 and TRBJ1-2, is DSGVTQTPKHLITATGQRVTLRCSPRSGDLSVYWYQQSLDQGLQFLIQYYNGEERAKGNILERFSAQQFPDLHSELNLSSLELGDSALYFCASSVVDRENYGYTFGSGTRLTVV.

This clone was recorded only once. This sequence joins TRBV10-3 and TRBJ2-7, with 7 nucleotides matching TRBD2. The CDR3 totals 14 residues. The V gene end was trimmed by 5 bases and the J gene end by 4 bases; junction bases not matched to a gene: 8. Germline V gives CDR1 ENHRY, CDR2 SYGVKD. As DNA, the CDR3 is TGTGCCATCAGTCCCTTAGGGCGGGAGTACGAGCAGTACTTC. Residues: CAISPLGREYEQYF.

The CDR3 spells CASSLAVGTGREKLFF. The CDR3, as DNA: TGTGCCAGCAGCTTAGCGGTAGGGACAGGAAGAGAAAAACTGTTTTTT. The genes are TRBV7-2 and TRBJ1-4; 8 bases are shared with TRBD1. The germline V gene has CDR1 SGHTA and CDR2 FQGNSA. Losses at the gene ends were 0 bases for V and 8 bases for J; bases not matched to a gene: 8. The CDR3 is 16 amino acids.

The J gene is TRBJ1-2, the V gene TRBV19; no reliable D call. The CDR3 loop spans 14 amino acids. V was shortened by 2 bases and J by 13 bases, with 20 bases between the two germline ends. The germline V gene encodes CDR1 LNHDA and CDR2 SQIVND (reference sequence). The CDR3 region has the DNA TGTGCCAGTAGTATATCAAGAACCGCCGGTATTCTCACCTTC. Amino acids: CASSISRTAGILTF.

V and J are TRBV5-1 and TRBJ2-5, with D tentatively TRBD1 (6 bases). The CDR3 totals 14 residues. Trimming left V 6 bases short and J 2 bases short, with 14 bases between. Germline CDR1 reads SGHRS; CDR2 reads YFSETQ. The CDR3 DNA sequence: TGCGCCAGCAACACCGGGACAAAACAAGAGACCCAGTACTTC. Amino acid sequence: CASNTGTKQETQYF. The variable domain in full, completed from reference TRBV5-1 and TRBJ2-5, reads KAGVTQTPRYLIKTRGQQVTLSCSPISGHRSVSWYQQTPGQGLQFLFEYFSETQRNKGNFPGRFSGRQFSNSRSEMNVSTLELGDSALYLCASNTGTKQETQYFGPGTRLLVL.

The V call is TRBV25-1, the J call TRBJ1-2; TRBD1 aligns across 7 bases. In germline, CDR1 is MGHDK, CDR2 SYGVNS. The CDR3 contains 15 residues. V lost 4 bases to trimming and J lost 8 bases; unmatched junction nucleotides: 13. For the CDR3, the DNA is TGTGCCAGCAGTGGATCCCACAGGGGATACGAAGGCTACACCTTC. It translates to CASSGSHRGYEGYTF.

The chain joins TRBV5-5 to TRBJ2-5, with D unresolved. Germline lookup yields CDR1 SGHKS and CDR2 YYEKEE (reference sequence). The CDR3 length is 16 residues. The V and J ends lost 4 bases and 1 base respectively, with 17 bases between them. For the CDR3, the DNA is TGTGCCAGCAGCCGCCTCGTTCAGTTGCCCCAAGAGACCCAGTACTTC. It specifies CASSRLVQLPQETQYF.

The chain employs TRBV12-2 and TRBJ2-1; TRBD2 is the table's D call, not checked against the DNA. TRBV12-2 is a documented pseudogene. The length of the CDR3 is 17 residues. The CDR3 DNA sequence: TGTGCAAGTCGCATAACTAGCGGGCTGAGCTCCTACAATGAGCAGTTCTTC. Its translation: CASRITSGLSSYNEQFF.

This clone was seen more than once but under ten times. CDR3 coding DNA: TGCAGTGCTAGTTTAAGCGGGGGGACCCAAGAGACCCAGTACTTC. Protein product: CSASLSGGTQETQYF. The chain links TRBV20-1 to TRBJ2-5; 9 bases fit TRBD2. J was trimmed by 1 base and V by 3 bases; bases with no gene match: 6. The CDR3 has 15 amino acids. Per the germline V gene, CDR1 is DFQATT and CDR2 is SNEGSKA (reference sequence).

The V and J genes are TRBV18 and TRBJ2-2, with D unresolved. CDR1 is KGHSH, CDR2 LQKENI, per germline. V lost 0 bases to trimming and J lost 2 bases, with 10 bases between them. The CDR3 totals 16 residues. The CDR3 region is CASSPPDGANTGELFF. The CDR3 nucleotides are TGTGCCAGCTCACCACCCGACGGAGCAAACACCGGGGAGCTGTTTTTT. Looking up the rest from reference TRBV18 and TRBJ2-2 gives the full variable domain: NAGVMQNPRHLVRRRGQEARLRCSPMKGHSHVYWYRQLPEEGLKFMVYLQKENIIDESGMPKERFSAEFPKEGPSILRIQQVVRGDSAAYFCASSPPDGANTGELFFGEGSRLTVL.

CDR3 DNA sequence: TGTGCCAGCTCACCACTTTACAGTAGCACAGATACGCAGTATTTT. Amino acids: CASSPLYSSTDTQYF. The gene calls are TRBV18 and TRBJ2-3; D is undetermined. This CDR3 has 15 residues. Trimming shortened V by 1 base and J by 0 bases, and 8 bases separated the two germline ends. Germline V gene lookup returns CDR1 KGHSH and CDR2 LQKENI.

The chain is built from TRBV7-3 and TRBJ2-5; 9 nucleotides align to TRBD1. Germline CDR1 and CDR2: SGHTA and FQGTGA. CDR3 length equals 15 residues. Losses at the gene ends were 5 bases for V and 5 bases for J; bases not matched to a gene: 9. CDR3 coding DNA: TGTGCCAGCAGCACCGGGACAGGGTTTTGGGAGACCCAGTACTTC. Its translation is CASSTGTGFWETQYF.

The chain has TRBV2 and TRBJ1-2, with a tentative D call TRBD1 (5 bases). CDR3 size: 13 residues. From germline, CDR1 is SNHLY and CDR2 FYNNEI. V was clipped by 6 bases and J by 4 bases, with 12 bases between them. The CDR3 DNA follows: TGTGCCAGCAGCCAGGGTCTGGCCTATGGCTACACCTTC. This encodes CASSQGLAYGYTF.

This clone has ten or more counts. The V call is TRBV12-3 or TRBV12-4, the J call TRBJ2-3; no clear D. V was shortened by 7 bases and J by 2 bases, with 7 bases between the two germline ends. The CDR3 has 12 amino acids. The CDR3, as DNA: TGTGCCAGCACCGGTGACACAGATACGCAGTATTTT. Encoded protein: CASTGDTDTQYF.

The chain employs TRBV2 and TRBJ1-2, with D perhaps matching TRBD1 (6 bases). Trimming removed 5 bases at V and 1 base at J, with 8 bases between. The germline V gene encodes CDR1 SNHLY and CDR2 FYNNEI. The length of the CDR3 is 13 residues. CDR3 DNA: TGTGCCAGCAGTTCACAGGGTAACTATGGCTACACCTTC. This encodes CASSSQGNYGYTF.

CDR3 protein: CASSASGVGRETQYF. CDR3 DNA sequence: TGTGCCAGTAGCGCTAGCGGGGTCGGCAGGGAGACCCAGTACTTC. The chain has TRBV19 and TRBJ2-5; TRBD2 matches at 9 bases. V shed 6 bases and J 5 bases; nucleotides not matched to a gene: 10. The CDR3 spans 15 residues. The germline gives CDR1 LNHDA, CDR2 SQIVND (reference sequence). Full variable domain (missing parts from reference TRBV19 and TRBJ2-5): DGGITQSPKYLFRKEGQNVTLSCEQNLNHDAMYWYRQDPGQGLRLIYYSQIVNDFQKGDIAEGYSVSREKKESFPLTVTSAQKNPTAFYLCASSASGVGRETQYFGPGTRLLVL.

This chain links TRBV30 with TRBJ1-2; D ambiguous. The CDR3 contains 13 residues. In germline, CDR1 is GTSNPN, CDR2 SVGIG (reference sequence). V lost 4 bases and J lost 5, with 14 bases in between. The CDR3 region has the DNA TGTGCCTGGACCCCAGGCAGAGATTATGGCTACACCTTC. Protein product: CAWTPGRDYGYTF.

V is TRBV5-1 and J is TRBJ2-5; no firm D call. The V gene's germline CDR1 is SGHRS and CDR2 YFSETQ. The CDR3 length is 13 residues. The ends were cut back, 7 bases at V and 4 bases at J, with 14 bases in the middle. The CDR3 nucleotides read TGCGCCAGCGCCCAGCATGAGGCAGAGACCCAGTACTTC. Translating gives CASAQHEAETQYF.